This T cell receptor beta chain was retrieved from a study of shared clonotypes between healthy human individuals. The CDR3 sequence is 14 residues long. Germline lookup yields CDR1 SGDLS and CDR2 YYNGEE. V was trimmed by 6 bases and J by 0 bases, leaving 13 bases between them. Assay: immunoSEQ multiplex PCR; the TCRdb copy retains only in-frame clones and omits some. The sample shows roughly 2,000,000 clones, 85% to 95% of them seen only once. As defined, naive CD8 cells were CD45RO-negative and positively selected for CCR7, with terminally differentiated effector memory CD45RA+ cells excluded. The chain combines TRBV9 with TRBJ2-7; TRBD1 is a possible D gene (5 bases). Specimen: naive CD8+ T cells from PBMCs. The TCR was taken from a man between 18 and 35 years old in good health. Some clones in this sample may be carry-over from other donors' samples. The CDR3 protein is CASNTKGFSYEQYF. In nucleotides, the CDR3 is TGTGCCAGCAATACCAAGGGGTTCTCCTACGAGCAGTACTTC.